This entry lists 22 T cell receptor beta chains sequenced from one sample in a study of CD8+ T cells in alopecia areata. Isolated RNA was reverse transcribed into cDNA used as the sequencing template. The protocol was immunoSEQ multiplex PCR, while the TCRdb copy is restricted to in-frame clones and leaves out a portion. The table includes about 120,000 clones, 55% to 80% detected once. Sequencing used CD4+ T cells sorted from blood. These receptors were taken from a human donor in good health.

This chain uses TRBV6-1 with TRBJ1-1, with TRBD1 identical over 9 bases. The germline V gene has CDR1 MNHNS and CDR2 SASEGT. The CDR3 extends over 15 amino acids. J was trimmed by 5 bases and V by 3 bases; bases with no gene match: 7. CDR3 loop: CASSEAGQGWTEAFF. The CDR3 nucleotides are TGTGCCAGCAGTGAGGCAGGACAGGGGTGGACTGAAGCTTTCTTT.

This clone came up a few times. The CDR3 nucleotides read TGTGCCAGCAGCTCAGGGGCCGCCGGGACAGGGGATACAGATACGCAGTATTTT. It is translated as CASSSGAAGTGDTDTQYF. The chain is built from TRBV7-7 and TRBJ2-3, with 10 nucleotides matching TRBD1. The CDR3 contains 18 residues. Germline V gene data show CDR1 as SSHAT and CDR2 as FNYEAQ (reference sequence). The trim removed 4 bases at V and 3 bases at J, leaving 13 bases unmatched.

V is TRBV19 and J is TRBJ1-1; 7 bases match TRBD1. The CDR3 sequence is 13 residues long. Germline CDR1 is LNHDA and CDR2 is SQIVND (reference sequence). V dropped 10 bases and J dropped 0; count of bases not matched to a gene: 5. This CDR3 is CATAGQLNTEAFF. As DNA, the CDR3 is TGTGCCACCGCGGGACAGCTGAACACTGAAGCTTTCTTT.

Turning to this clone: Other nucleotide sequences from this sample produce the same CDR3. The J gene is TRBJ1-2, the V gene TRBV29-1; the D is unclear. The V end was cut by 2 bases, the J end by 5 bases, with 6 bases between. The CDR3 is 11 residues long. Germline CDR1 SQVTM, CDR2 ANQGSEA. The CDR3 DNA follows: TGCAGCGTTGAACAGAATTATGGCTACACCTTC. Translating gives CSVEQNYGYTF.

The chain employs TRBV6-5 and TRBJ1-3; D not certain. The CDR3 loop spans 15 amino acids. The germline gives CDR1 MNHEY, CDR2 SVGAGI. Trimming pared 7 bases from V and 0 bases from J, leaving 13 bases between. The CDR3 reads CASTSLGSSGNTIYF. The CDR3 DNA is TGTGCCAGCACTTCACTCGGCAGCTCTGGAAACACCATATATTTT.

This clone has only one observation. In nucleotides, the CDR3 is TGCGCCAGCAGCCAGGTCGGGATGCCCACAGATACGCAGTATTTT. Protein: CASSQVGMPTDTQYF. This rearrangement joins TRBV4-1 to TRBJ2-3, with a possible D match to TRBD2 (5 bases). Trimming pared 3 bases from V and 2 bases from J, leaving 12 bases between. The CDR3 is 15 residues long. Germline-derived CDR1 and CDR2 are MGHRA and YSYEKL.

V gene TRBV25-1 combines with J gene TRBJ2-2, with D possibly being TRBD2 (6 bases). CDR3 length: 17 amino acids. Germline CDR1 MGHDK, CDR2 SYGVNS. The V end lost 3 bases, the J end lost 5 bases, and 19 bases lay between the germline ends. The CDR3 protein is CASSDDHSARGTGELFF. CDR3 coding DNA: TGTGCCAGCAGTGACGATCATTCGGCCCGGGGGACCGGGGAGCTGTTTTTT. The full variable domain, with the rest looked up from reference TRBV25-1 and TRBJ2-2, is EADIYQTPRYLVIGTGKKITLECSQTMGHDKMYWYQQDPGMELHLIHYSYGVNSTEKGDLSSESTVSRIRTEHFPLTLESARPSHTSQYLCASSDDHSARGTGELFFGEGSRLTVL.

The gene calls are TRBV5-1 and TRBJ2-5; TRBD2 aligns across 10 bases. Germline CDR1 is SGHRS and CDR2 is YFSETQ. V dropped 0 bases and J dropped 0; count of bases not matched to a gene: 2. The CDR3 consists of 16 residues. The CDR3 nucleotides are TGCGCCAGCAGCTTGGGGACTAGCGGTTACCAAGAGACCCAGTACTTC. It codes for CASSLGTSGYQETQYF.

The chain is built from TRBV29-1 and TRBJ2-3, with 7 bases matching TRBD2. Germline V gene data show CDR1 as SQVTM and CDR2 as ANQGSEA. The junction had 6 bases not matched to a gene; V was cut back by 7 bases and J by 2 bases. The CDR3 consists of 13 residues. The CDR3 DNA follows: TGCAGCGCTGGGGGGGGAAACACAGATACGCAGTATTTT. Translated, it gives CSAGGGNTDTQYF.

V and J are TRBV29-1 and TRBJ1-6; TRBD1 is a possible D gene (6 bases). V was pared by 7 bases and J by 8 bases, with 15 bases between. This CDR3 contains 13 residues. CDR1 and CDR2 from the germline V gene are SQVTM and ANQGSEA. CDR3 loop: CSAQQGLDSPLHF. The CDR3 region has the DNA TGCAGCGCACAACAGGGATTGGATTCACCCCTCCACTTT. The variable domain in full, with the rest retrieved from reference TRBV29-1 and TRBJ1-6, is SAVISQKPSRDICQRGTSLTIQCQVDSQVTMMFWYRQQPGQSLTLIATANQGSEATYESGFVIDKFPISRPNLTFSTLTVSNMSPEDSSIYLCSAQQGLDSPLHFGNGTRLTVT.

This clone was seen a few times. One end of the junction is discordant with germline, which a read error may explain. The chain uses TRBV2 and TRBJ2-4, with TRBD2 matching over 8 bases. The CDR3 totals 12 residues. Germline V gene lookup returns CDR1 SNHLY and CDR2 FYNNEI. The CDR3 DNA reads as TGTGCCAGCAGTGAAATAGCGGGGACCGCGGACTTC. Translation: CASSEIAGTADF.

This chain joins TRBV30 and TRBJ1-1, with D possibly matching TRBD1 (5 bases). The CDR3 loop spans 14 amino acids. From germline, CDR1 is GTSNPN and CDR2 SVGIG (reference sequence). Trimming took 1 base from V and 4 from J, leaving 13 bases between them. The CDR3 loop is CAWSDGTSGTEAFF. The CDR3 DNA reads TGTGCCTGGAGTGATGGGACTAGCGGCACTGAAGCTTTCTTT.

The chain has TRBV29-1 and TRBJ2-5; 7 positions match TRBD2. J gave up 5 bases and V 0 bases, and 6 bases lay outside the gene matches. Germline V gives CDR1 SQVTM, CDR2 ANQGSEA. The CDR3 extends over 14 amino acids. The CDR3 loop is CSVEDPGGRETQYF. The CDR3 DNA reads as TGCAGCGTTGAAGATCCGGGGGGACGGGAGACCCAGTACTTC.

J is TRBJ1-1 and V is TRBV10-3, with D possibly being TRBD1 (5 bases). V lost 4 bases to trimming and J lost 6 bases, with 18 bases between them. In germline, CDR1 is ENHRY, CDR2 SYGVKD. This CDR3 is built from 15 residues. CDR3 in amino acids: CAISVTGGSRAEAFF. DNA for the CDR3: TGTGCCATCAGTGTTACCGGGGGTTCCCGGGCTGAAGCTTTCTTT.

This chain links TRBV2 with TRBJ2-2; 8 bases agree with TRBD1. CDR1 and CDR2 from the germline V gene are SNHLY and FYNNEI. This CDR3 has 15 amino acids. V shed 4 bases, J shed 9 bases, and the junction held 10 bases outside the gene matches. CDR3 loop: CASSARTGRRRELFF. The CDR3 nucleotides read TGTGCCAGCAGTGCCCGGACAGGGAGAAGGCGGGAGCTGTTTTTT.

This clone was detected a few times. The chain has TRBV30 and TRBJ2-7, with a possible D match to TRBD1 (6 bases). The CDR3 is made up of 11 amino acids. Looked up from germline, CDR1 is GTSNPN and CDR2 is SVGIG (reference sequence). The V and J ends lost 6 bases and 4 bases respectively, with 10 bases between them. The CDR3 here is CACLQGYEQYF. The CDR3 DNA reads TGTGCCTGCCTCCAGGGGTACGAGCAGTACTTC.

There are a few counts of this clone. The rearrangement links TRBV9 to TRBJ2-3; D gene unclear. CDR1 and CDR2 (germline): SGDLS, YYNGEE. V was cut by 0 bases and J by 5 bases, with 1 base left in between. The CDR3 contains 11 residues. In nucleotides, the CDR3 is TGTGCCAGCAGCGTAGAAGATACGCAGTATTTT. Translating it yields CASSVEDTQYF.

The chain links TRBV5-6 to TRBJ2-3; D is uncertain. Germline lookup yields CDR1 SGHDT and CDR2 YYEEEE. The V gene lost 0 bases and the J gene lost 5 bases, with 7 bases spanning the gap. The CDR3 is 13 residues long. CDR3 residues: CASSLGVRDTQYF. Written as DNA, the CDR3 is TGTGCCAGCAGCTTGGGGGTAAGAGATACGCAGTATTTT.

The chain carries TRBV7-2 and TRBJ1-2; tentative D call: TRBD1 (6 bases). V lost 4 bases and J 8 bases, leaving 14 bases between the germline ends. The CDR3 length is 13 residues. Germline CDR1 is SGHTA and CDR2 is FQGNSA. The CDR3 protein is CASSSGTRNGYTF. CDR3 DNA: TGTGCCAGCAGCTCTGGGACACGGAACGGCTACACCTTC.

This chain joins TRBV2 and TRBJ2-1; tentatively, D is TRBD2 (5 bases). Germline V gene lookup returns CDR1 SNHLY and CDR2 FYNNEI. V lost 2 bases to trimming and J lost 8 bases, with 10 bases between them. The length of the CDR3 is 13 residues. CDR3 sequence: CASSESGYYEQFF. In DNA, the CDR3 is TGTGCCAGCAGTGAATCGGGGTACTATGAGCAGTTCTTC.

The V and J genes are TRBV10-3 and TRBJ1-1; TRBD1 matches at 7 bases. J was trimmed by 3 bases and V by 6 bases; bases with no gene match: 7. The CDR3 loop spans 14 amino acids. Per germline, CDR1 ENHRY and CDR2 SYGVKD. The CDR3 region is CAISTTGSDTEAFF. The CDR3 DNA follows: TGTGCCATCAGCACGACAGGGTCGGACACTGAAGCTTTCTTT.

The DNA for the CDR3 is TGTGCCAGCAGATACGCCATGAACACTGAAGCTTTCTTT. Protein: CASRYAMNTEAFF. The V and J genes are TRBV6-5 and TRBJ1-1, with D unresolved. There are 13 residues in the CDR3. Trimming shortened V by 6 bases and J by 0 bases, and 8 bases separated the two germline ends. The germline gives CDR1 MNHEY, CDR2 SVGAGI.